One sample yielded the 26 T cell receptor beta chains listed below, sequenced in a study of blood T cells in healthy people across ages (dated by TCRdb to the mid-2010s). Library construction relied on 5' RACE. The reads were generated on an Illumina HiSeq 2500. A second PCR of about 6 to 11 cycles was performed with a sample-barcoded 5' primer and a J-beta primer mix. TCRdb reprocessed the public reads (quality trimming at Q25 with fastp, clone calling with MiXCR) and kept in-frame beta chains. A single entry per CDR3 protein holds the most common genes and DNA from its merged rows. This sample has under 2,000,000 distinct CDR3 sequences in its table, and roughly 50% of those were observed once. The top ten clones comprise about 2.1% of the sample. Sequenced: blood. The receptors originated from a middle-aged woman in good health.

The V and J genes are TRBV20-1 and TRBJ1-5, with D maybe TRBD1 (6 bases). The V gene's germline CDR1 is DFQATT and CDR2 SNEGSKA (reference sequence). The CDR3 length is 14 residues. V lost 5 bases and J 1 base, leaving 12 bases between the germline ends. The CDR3 region is CSARRGGSNQPQHF. In nucleotides, the CDR3 is TGCAGTGCTCGCAGGGGAGGAAGCAATCAGCCCCAGCATTTT.

The CDR3 protein is CATSSPGKGQETQYF. CDR3 coding DNA: TGTGCCACCAGCAGTCCAGGGAAGGGTCAAGAGACCCAGTACTTC. This sequence joins TRBV15 and TRBJ2-5; a possible D gene is TRBD1 (5 bases). There are 15 residues in the CDR3. V gave up 3 bases and J gave up 2 bases, with 13 bases separating them. Germline lookup yields CDR1 LNHNV and CDR2 YYDKDF (reference sequence).

This clonotype was seen only a few times. The CDR3 DNA reads as TGTGCCAGCAGTTTAGAGGGCGGATCACCCCTCCACTTT. It yields the protein CASSLEGGSPLHF. The chain uses TRBV27 and TRBJ1-6; D is undetermined. Germline CDR1 and CDR2: MNHEY and SMNVEV (reference sequence). The V and J ends lost 2 bases and 10 bases respectively, with 9 bases between them. The CDR3 spans 13 residues.

This clonotype has at least ten counts. The rearrangement links TRBV6-1 to TRBJ1-2; 11 bases line up with TRBD1. The CDR3 covers 15 residues. Germline V lookup: CDR1 MNHNS, CDR2 SASEGT. Trimming removed 2 bases from V and 6 bases from J; junction bases left unmatched: 5. The CDR3, as DNA: TGTGCCAGCAGTGAACCGGGACAGGGGGGTCATGGCTACACCTTC. This gives the protein CASSEPGQGGHGYTF.

The sample holds one count of this clonotype. The chain has TRBV7-3 and TRBJ2-3, with 8 bases matching TRBD1. The CDR3 consists of 15 residues. Trimming cost V 4 bases and J 2 bases; bases outside gene matches: 5. The germline gives CDR1 SGHTA, CDR2 FQGTGA. CDR3 DNA: TGTGCCAGCAGCTCGGACAGGGTCCTCACAGATACGCAGTATTTT. Protein: CASSSDRVLTDTQYF.

V gene TRBV27 combines with J gene TRBJ2-7; D is undetermined. V lost 5 bases to trimming and J lost 7 bases, with 18 bases between them. Germline CDR1 reads MNHEY; CDR2 reads SMNVEV (reference sequence). This CDR3 region has 14 residues. CDR3 region: CASSPPSSYNEQYF. The CDR3 DNA sequence: TGTGCCAGCAGTCCCCCGAGCTCCTACAATGAGCAGTACTTC.

V gene TRBV29-1 combines with J gene TRBJ2-3; no reliable D call. V shed 0 bases and J shed 10 bases, with 11 bases lying between them. The CDR3 loop spans 12 amino acids. Per germline, CDR1 SQVTM and CDR2 ANQGSEA. CDR3 region: CSVEEEDRAQYF. CDR3 in DNA: TGCAGCGTTGAAGAGGAAGACCGCGCGCAGTATTTT.

This clonotype was observed a handful of times. V gene TRBV5-1 combines with J gene TRBJ1-6, with D uncertain. CDR3 length: 16 amino acids. The germline V gene encodes CDR1 SGHRS and CDR2 YFSETQ. V lost 0 bases, J lost 7 bases, and 14 bases lay in between. CDR3 loop: CASSLESGLGNSPLHF. The DNA of the CDR3 is TGCGCCAGCAGCTTGGAATCCGGCTTGGGCAATTCACCCCTCCACTTT.

The count of this clonotype is one. The gene calls are TRBV4-1 and TRBJ2-7; 7 bases fit TRBD2. The CDR3 totals 15 residues. With V trimmed by 5 bases and J by 3 bases, 10 bases remained unmatched. CDR1 and CDR2 from the germline V gene are MGHRA and YSYEKL. For the CDR3, the DNA is TGCGCCAGCAGCGCGCTTTGGGGGGGACGCTACGAGCAGTACTTC. Its protein is CASSALWGGRYEQYF.

This chain uses TRBV3-1 with TRBJ2-3; 7 bases line up with TRBD2. Germline trimming cut 4 bases from V and 5 bases from J; bases unmatched to any gene: 9. Germline V gene lookup returns CDR1 LGHDT and CDR2 YNNKEL (reference sequence). The CDR3 is 15 amino acids. CDR3 region: CASSPWTSQGDTQYF. The CDR3 DNA sequence: TGTGCCAGCAGCCCCTGGACTAGTCAGGGAGATACGCAGTATTTT.

The CDR3 reads CASSYSRQGTLYEQYF. The CDR3, as DNA: TGTGCCAGCAGTTACTCGAGACAGGGAACCTTATACGAGCAGTACTTC. V and J are TRBV6-6 and TRBJ2-5; 7 nucleotides agree with TRBD1. The J call may be mistaken, given a closer DNA end match to TRBJ2-7. Germline values: CDR1 MNHNY, CDR2 SVGAGI (reference sequence). CDR3 length: 16 residues.

This rearrangement joins TRBV5-1 to TRBJ2-5; tentatively, D is TRBD1 (6 bases). The CDR3 covers 13 residues. V shed 5 bases and J shed 5 bases, with 13 bases lying between them. The germline gives CDR1 SGHRS, CDR2 YFSETQ. As DNA, the CDR3 is TGCGCCAGCAGGGGGGCACCCGGGGAGACCCAGTACTTC. As protein: CASRGAPGETQYF.

The V gene is TRBV27, the J gene TRBJ2-7; 7 nucleotides line up with TRBD2. From germline, CDR1 is MNHEY and CDR2 SMNVEV (reference sequence). This CDR3 has 16 amino acids. V shed 4 bases, J shed 3 bases, and the junction held 12 bases outside the gene matches. CDR3 sequence reads: CASSWTWGEGFYEQYF. The DNA of the CDR3 is TGTGCCAGCAGTTGGACGTGGGGGGAGGGGTTCTACGAGCAGTACTTC.

The V and J genes are TRBV24-1 and TRBJ2-1; D is unresolved. The end of the DNA aligns better with TRBJ2-7, so the J call may be wrong. The germline V gene encodes CDR1 KGHDR and CDR2 SFDVKD. The CDR3 spans 14 residues. The CDR3 region is CATSDSSSYNEQYF. CDR3 bases: TGTGCCACCAGTGACAGTAGCTCCTACAATGAGCAGTACTTC.

This clonotype has more than one count but fewer than ten. V is TRBV6-2 or TRBV6-3 and J is TRBJ2-7; the D gene is possibly TRBD1 (6 bases). Germline values: CDR1 MNHEY, CDR2 SVGEGT. This CDR3 comprises 16 residues. With 4 bases removed from V and 2 bases from J, the gap between germline ends came to 18 bases. The CDR3 nucleotides read TGTGCCAGCAGTTTCCCCCCCTCAGGGGAAGCCTACGAGCAGTACTTC. As protein: CASSFPPSGEAYEQYF.

In this sample, this clonotype turned up a few times. One junction end disagrees with the germline gene, perhaps due to a read error. The chain combines TRBV28 with TRBJ1-2, with D perhaps matching TRBD1 (5 bases). The CDR3 is 16 residues long. The germline V gene has CDR1 MDHEN and CDR2 SYDVKM. The CDR3 DNA reads TGTGCCAGCGGTTTCCCCCGGGGACGAGCTAACTATGGCTACACCTTC. Its protein product is CASGFPRGRANYGYTF.

This clonotype appeared a single time. The chain uses TRBV11-1 and TRBJ2-7; D may be TRBD1 (5 bases). The CDR3 spans 12 residues. Trimming removed 7 bases at V and 4 bases at J, with 11 bases between. From germline, CDR1 is SGHAT and CDR2 FQDESV (reference sequence). CDR3 in amino acids: CASIPDTYEQYF. Here the CDR3 DNA reads TGTGCCAGCATCCCGGACACTTACGAGCAGTACTTC.

V is TRBV4-3 and J is TRBJ1-2; D is undetermined. The V gene's germline CDR1 is LGHNA and CDR2 YSLEER. The CDR3 has 14 residues. Trimming removed 0 bases from V and 8 bases from J, with 13 bases in between. CDR3 sequence: CASSQDLTARGYTF. The CDR3 coding sequence is TGCGCCAGCAGCCAAGATTTAACAGCGAGGGGCTACACCTTC.

This sequence joins TRBV7-2 and TRBJ2-7; D tentatively reads TRBD1 or TRBD2 (5 bases each). The V gene's germline CDR1 is SGHTA and CDR2 FQGNSA. The CDR3 runs 14 residues. V lost 9 bases and J 1 base, leaving 16 bases between the germline ends. The CDR3 sequence: CASGRDVRSYEQYF. The CDR3 bases are TGTGCCAGTGGCCGGGACGTACGTTCCTACGAGCAGTACTTC.

Only a few counts were recorded for this clonotype. The chain couples TRBV11-2 to TRBJ2-2, with D perhaps matching TRBD1 (6 bases). CDR1 SGHAT and CDR2 FQNNGV come from the germline V gene. The CDR3 extends over 13 amino acids. Trimming pared 5 bases from V and 7 bases from J, leaving 11 bases between. The CDR3 region is CASSPQGYGELFF. The CDR3 DNA reads TGTGCCAGCAGCCCACAGGGTTACGGGGAGCTGTTTTTT.

DNA of the CDR3: TGCGCCAGCAGCTTCCGGGACAGGGTGTCAAATGAGCAGTTCTTC. Its protein product is CASSFRDRVSNEQFF. The genes are TRBV5-1 and TRBJ2-1; 9 bases match TRBD1. CDR1 and CDR2 (germline): SGHRS, YFSETQ. This CDR3 region has 15 residues. V was clipped by 2 bases and J by 7 bases; unmatched bases: 7.

There are a few counts of this clonotype. The CDR3 here is CASSHRGLGETQYF. CDR3 DNA: TGTGCCAGTAGTCACAGGGGGCTCGGAGAGACCCAGTACTTC. The chain has TRBV19 and TRBJ2-5; 9 nucleotides align to TRBD1. Germline CDR1 LNHDA, CDR2 SQIVND (reference sequence). With 5 bases clipped from V and 4 bases from J, the junction kept 5 bases outside the gene matches. The CDR3 is made up of 14 amino acids.

The J gene is TRBJ2-5, the V gene TRBV28; 12 bases map to TRBD2. The germline V gene encodes CDR1 MDHEN and CDR2 SYDVKM. The V and J ends lost 6 bases and 8 bases, in that order; junction bases with no gene match: 13. CDR3 size: 16 residues. CDR3 in DNA: TGTGCCAGCAGCTCGCGTACTAGCGGGGGGACGGGAACCCAGTACTTC. It yields the protein CASSSRTSGGTGTQYF.

The V gene is TRBV9, the J gene TRBJ2-1; TRBD1 might be the D (6 bases). This CDR3 comprises 19 residues. Germline CDR1 is SGDLS and CDR2 is YYNGEE. The V end lost 0 bases, the J end lost 9 bases, and 28 bases lay between the germline ends. The CDR3 DNA sequence: TGTGCCAGCAGCGTAGGGCTTAACACCGGGACACCGGCTACTAGTGAGCAGTTCTTC. It is translated as CASSVGLNTGTPATSEQFF.

This clonotype was seen more than once but under ten times. The chain recombines TRBV28 with TRBJ2-5; D is possibly TRBD2 (6 bases). CDR1 and CDR2 from the germline V gene are MDHEN and SYDVKM. The CDR3 is made up of 13 amino acids. V lost 6 bases to trimming and J lost 4 bases, with 12 bases between them. CDR3 sequence: CASRGGAGETQYF. The CDR3 bases are TGTGCCAGCAGAGGAGGGGCGGGAGAGACCCAGTACTTC.

The chain carries TRBV29-1 and TRBJ1-1; D possibly corresponds to TRBD1 (6 bases). Germline V gene lookup returns CDR1 SQVTM and CDR2 ANQGSEA. The CDR3 consists of 16 residues. The V end was cut by 0 bases, the J end by 1 base, with 15 bases between. Written as DNA, the CDR3 is TGCAGCGTTGAAGATTTTCAAGCCAGGGGGAACACTGAAGCTTTCTTT. This translates into CSVEDFQARGNTEAFF.